Each of the 12 T cell receptor beta chains below was sequenced from the same sample in a study of blood T cell repertoires in COVID-19. Method: immunoSEQ multiplex PCR; TCRdb's copy keeps in-frame clones and lacks some. Among about 45,000 clones, 77% were seen once, and the ten largest hold under 30%. Sequencing was performed on peripheral blood. These receptors all come from a woman aged 70 to 79 with acute or convalescent COVID-19.

CDR3 protein: CASRPRYLHLKDNYGYTF. CDR3 DNA sequence: TGTGCCAGCAGACCTAGATATTTGCATCTGAAGGATAACTATGGCTACACCTTC. The chain uses TRBV28 and TRBJ1-2; D ambiguous. CDR1 and CDR2 (germline): MDHEN, SYDVKM. The length of the CDR3 is 18 residues. Trimming shortened V by 6 bases and J by 1 base, and 24 bases separated the two germline ends.

V is TRBV10-2 and J is TRBJ2-1; 10 bases agree with TRBD2. The CDR3 is 13 amino acids. V lost 6 bases to trimming and J lost 4 bases; unmatched junction nucleotides: 0. CDR1 is WSHSY and CDR2 is SAAADI in the germline V gene. CDR3 nucleotides: TGCGCCAGCAGACTAGCGGGGTACAATGAGCAGTTCTTC. The encoded protein is CASRLAGYNEQFF.

This clone showed up many times. V usage is TRBV28 and J usage is TRBJ1-1; D unresolved. Germline CDR1 is MDHEN and CDR2 is SYDVKM. V was cut by 5 bases and J by 11 bases, with 18 bases left in between. This CDR3 region has 13 residues. The CDR3 here is CASSPIRATRAFF. The CDR3 DNA reads as TGTGCCAGCAGTCCGATACGTGCTACGCGGGCTTTCTTT.

The chain is built from TRBV5-1 and TRBJ1-5; D is unclear. CDR3 length equals 15 residues. Germline V lookup: CDR1 SGHRS, CDR2 YFSETQ. V was cut by 1 base and J by 1 base, with 9 bases left in between. This CDR3 reads CASSLTGNSNQPQHF. The CDR3 nucleotides are TGCGCCAGCAGCTTGACGGGGAACAGCAATCAGCCCCAGCATTTT.

This chain joins TRBV4-1 and TRBJ1-4; weak D call: TRBD1 (5 bases). Germline V gives CDR1 MGHRA, CDR2 YSYEKL. V was trimmed by 0 bases and J by 8 bases, leaving 19 bases between them. The CDR3 has 17 amino acids. The chain's CDR3 is CASSQDWLGRLGEKLFF. CDR3 nucleotides: TGCGCCAGCAGCCAAGATTGGTTGGGGCGACTGGGCGAAAAACTGTTTTTT.

This clone was detected only once. The chain links TRBV5-1 to TRBJ1-2, with D perhaps matching TRBD1 (5 bases). The CDR3 covers 14 residues. Trimming removed 2 bases at V and 7 bases at J, with 15 bases between. CDR1 is SGHRS and CDR2 is YFSETQ in the germline V gene. CDR3 sequence: CASSLQGEGFGYTF. The CDR3 DNA reads TGCGCCAGCAGCTTACAAGGGGAAGGTTTTGGCTACACCTTC. Full variable domain (rest looked up from reference TRBV5-1 and TRBJ1-2): KAGVTQTPRYLIKTRGQQVTLSCSPISGHRSVSWYQQTPGQGLQFLFEYFSETQRNKGNFPGRFSGRQFSNSRSEMNVSTLELGDSALYLCASSLQGEGFGYTFGSGTRLTVV.

The CDR3 bases are TGTGCCAGCAGCTTAGGTCCTGCGGGTGGGAGTGAAAAACTGTTTTTT. Amino acid sequence: CASSLGPAGGSEKLFF. This chain joins TRBV7-9 and TRBJ1-4; D not certain. Trimming took 1 base from V and 7 from J, leaving 16 bases between them. The CDR3 totals 16 residues. Per the germline V gene, CDR1 is SEHNR and CDR2 is FQNEAQ (reference sequence).

The chain employs TRBV12-3 or TRBV12-4 and TRBJ1-3; possibly TRBD1 for D (5 bases). There are 13 residues in the CDR3. V lost 5 bases to trimming and J lost 9 bases, with 14 bases between them. This CDR3 reads CASSRAAGGTIYF. The CDR3 coding sequence is TGTGCCAGCAGTCGGGCGGCCGGGGGCACCATATATTTT.

The gene calls are TRBV6-5 and TRBJ2-7; D is perhaps TRBD2 (7 bases). Germline V lookup: CDR1 MNHEY, CDR2 SVGAGI. The CDR3 has 14 residues. V was pared by 7 bases and J by 5 bases, with 18 bases between. The CDR3 region has the DNA TGTGCCAGCACAGATGGGGGCGGGGGCGACGAGCAGTACTTC. This encodes CASTDGGGGDEQYF.

The chain couples TRBV10-3 to TRBJ2-7; D call uncertain. V gave up 4 bases and J gave up 5 bases, with 6 bases separating them. The CDR3 runs to 11 residues. Germline CDR1 reads ENHRY; CDR2 reads SYGVKD. For the CDR3, the DNA is TGTGCCATCAGTGGGAGAGACGAGCAGTACTTC. Protein: CAISGRDEQYF.

The chain recombines TRBV5-1 with TRBJ1-2; no firm D call. This CDR3 region has 14 residues. Germline values: CDR1 SGHRS, CDR2 YFSETQ. The V gene lost 0 bases and the J gene lost 4 bases, with 10 bases spanning the gap. In nucleotides, the CDR3 is TGCGCCAGCAGCTTGGAGTTGGGCAGCTATGGCTACACCTTC. It yields the protein CASSLELGSYGYTF.

The chain carries TRBV5-6 and TRBJ2-7; perhaps TRBD2 as D (5 bases). The CDR3 loop spans 14 amino acids. Trimming removed 6 bases from V and 0 bases from J, with 13 bases in between. The germline V gene has CDR1 SGHDT and CDR2 YYEEEE. CDR3 protein: CASNIGLGSYEQYF. The CDR3 DNA is TGTGCCAGCAACATCGGACTGGGCTCCTACGAGCAGTACTTC.